This T cell receptor beta chain was sequenced in a study of CD8 T cells in ankylosing spondylitis. V shed 3 bases and J 2 bases; nucleotides not matched to a gene: 6. In germline, CDR1 is SGHRS, CDR2 YFSETQ. The CDR3 spans 16 residues. This clonotype was recorded at least ten times. Each CDR3 protein gets one entry after TCRdb re-called the 5' RACE reads with MiXCR. The sample gives about 140,000 distinct CDR3 sequences, roughly 8% of which show up once; roughly 8% is in the top ten. The TCR originated in a male donor with ankylosing spondylitis. The sequenced material came from synovial fluid, either unsorted or a sorted T cell fraction (not recorded which). J is TRBJ1-3 and V is TRBV5-1; 9 nucleotides match TRBD1. The DNA for the CDR3 is TGCGCCAGCAGCTCGGGACAGGGTGAGGCTGGAAACACCATATATTTT. Its protein product is CASSSGQGEAGNTIYF.